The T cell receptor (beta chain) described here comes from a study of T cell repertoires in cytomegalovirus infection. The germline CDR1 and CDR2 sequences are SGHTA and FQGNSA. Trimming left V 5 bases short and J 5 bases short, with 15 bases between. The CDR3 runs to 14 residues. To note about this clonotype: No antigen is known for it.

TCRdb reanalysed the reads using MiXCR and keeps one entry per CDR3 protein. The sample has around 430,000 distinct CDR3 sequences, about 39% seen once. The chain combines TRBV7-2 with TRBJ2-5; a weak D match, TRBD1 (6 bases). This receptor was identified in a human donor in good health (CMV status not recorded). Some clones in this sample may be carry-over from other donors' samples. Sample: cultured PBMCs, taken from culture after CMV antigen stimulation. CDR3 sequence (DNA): TGTGCCAGCAGCCAACAGGGTGTATTGGAGACCCAGTACTTC. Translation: CASSQQGVLETQYF.